The following is a T cell receptor beta chain sequence with its context. These data originate in a study of identical twins' blood T cells. TCRdb passed the 5' RACE reads through MiXCR, listing each CDR3 protein once. This sample has 350,000 to 400,000 distinct CDR3 sequences, with more than 25% found just once. CDR1 DFQATT and CDR2 SNEGSKA come from the germline V gene (reference sequence). CDR3 length equals 15 residues. With V trimmed by 5 bases and J by 5 bases, 11 bases remained unmatched. Sample: PBMCs. The TCR was taken from a woman aged 18 to 55 in good health. The rearrangement links TRBV20-1 to TRBJ2-1; 8 nucleotides agree with TRBD1. The CDR3 nucleotides are TGCAGTGCTCTCCCGGGGACAGGCACCGACAATGAGCAGTTCTTC. The encoded protein is CSALPGTGTDNEQFF.